This T cell receptor beta chain derives from a study of T cell responses to AZD1222 COVID-19 vaccine. V shed 6 bases and J 2 bases; nucleotides not matched to a gene: 6. The CDR3 totals 14 residues. Germline lookup yields CDR1 SGDLS and CDR2 YYNGEE. Here immunoSEQ multiplex PCR was the method, and the copy in TCRdb shows in-frame clones only, minus some. This table holds around 65,000 clones, 83% found once. The sample in question was peripheral blood, obtained 28 days after the second AZD1222 dose. The chain has TRBV9 and TRBJ2-5; TRBD2 aligns across 8 bases. This receptor was taken from an adult who received the AZD1222 COVID-19 vaccine. The CDR3 nucleotides are TGTGCCAGCAACGCGGGGGGAATACAAGAGACCCAGTACTTC. As protein: CASNAGGIQETQYF.